Shown below are 15 T cell receptor beta chains from a single sample sequenced in a study of a mutant IDH1 vaccine in newly diagnosed glioma. Clones were sequenced by immunoSEQ multiplex PCR, and TCRdb holds only the in-frame ones, with some missing. The sample includes tens of thousands of clones, approximately 82% of them seen just once. Noted time point: week 5, during vaccination. Every vaccine dose comprised 300 ug of mutant IDH1 20-mer peptide plus topical imiquimod. Antigen specificity for these receptors is unknown. The material sequenced was PBMCs, taken from a glioma patient whose treatment included an IDH1 peptide vaccine. These receptors originate from a woman aged 18 to 35 with glioma. Some clones in this sample may be carry-over from other donors' samples.

The chain has TRBV29-1 and TRBJ1-2, with unresolved D. In germline, CDR1 is SQVTM, CDR2 ANQGSEA. This CDR3 contains 12 residues. Trimming removed 5 bases from V and 2 bases from J, with 9 bases in between. Written as DNA, the CDR3 is TGCAGCGTTCTGCAGGTAAACTATGGCTACACCTTC. Protein sequence: CSVLQVNYGYTF.

This clone has only one observation. The genes are TRBV4-3 and TRBJ2-7; tentatively, D is TRBD1 or TRBD2 (5 bases each). The length of the CDR3 is 16 residues. V was pared by 0 bases and J by 6 bases, with 18 bases between. Per the germline V gene, CDR1 is LGHNA and CDR2 is YSLEER. Here the CDR3 DNA reads TGCGCCAGCAGCCAAGATGGACTCGGAAGGGGCTCCGAGCAGTACTTC. Translation gives CASSQDGLGRGSEQYF.

The chain uses TRBV5-6 and TRBJ2-3, with TRBD2 matching over 8 bases. Germline V lookup: CDR1 SGHDT, CDR2 YYEEEE. V dropped 4 bases and J dropped 0; count of bases not matched to a gene: 7. The CDR3 has 16 residues. The CDR3 DNA sequence: TGTGCCAGCAGCCGGGGGGGCAAACAAAGCACAGATACGCAGTATTTT. It is translated as CASSRGGKQSTDTQYF. The full variable domain, completed using reference TRBV5-6 and TRBJ2-3, is DAGVTQSPTHLIKTRGQQVTLRCSPKSGHDTVSWYQQALGQGPQFIFQYYEEEERQRGNFPDRFSGHQFPNYSSELNVNALLLGDSALYLCASSRGGKQSTDTQYFGPGTRLTVL.

This clone was counted once. Additional DNA sequences in this sample encode the identical CDR3. This rearrangement joins TRBV10-3 to TRBJ1-1; D unresolved. Between the trimmed V and J ends, which lost 0 bases and 4 bases, there was a span of 6 bases. Germline V gene data show CDR1 as ENHRY and CDR2 as SYGVKD. This CDR3 region has 13 residues. The CDR3 is CAISESGGTEAFF. The CDR3 DNA follows: TGTGCCATCAGTGAGTCGGGCGGCACTGAAGCTTTCTTT.

This chain uses TRBV13 with TRBJ1-3; TRBD1 might be the D (5 bases). Germline-derived CDR1 and CDR2 are PRHDT and FYEKMQ (reference sequence). This CDR3 contains 14 residues. Deletions cut 5 bases from V and 0 bases from J, with 8 bases between. The CDR3 coding sequence is TGTGCCAGCAGCCTTACAGGCTCTGGAAACACCATATATTTT. Translated, it gives CASSLTGSGNTIYF.

The rearrangement links TRBV6-5 to TRBJ1-5; no firm D call. The V end lost 2 bases, the J end lost 4 bases, and 6 bases lay between the germline ends. The germline V gene encodes CDR1 MNHEY and CDR2 SVGAGI. The CDR3 has 13 amino acids. DNA of the CDR3: TGTGCCAGCAGTTACACAGTGAATCAGCCCCAGCATTTT. This translates into CASSYTVNQPQHF.

The chain has TRBV27 and TRBJ1-5, with 7 bases aligning to TRBD1. This CDR3 contains 12 residues. V shed 5 bases, J shed 11 bases, and the junction held 6 bases outside the gene matches. Germline V gene sequence: CDR1 MNHEY, CDR2 SMNVEV (reference sequence). The CDR3 bases are TGTGCCAGCAGTGGGACAGTCGGGGCCCAGCATTTT. It translates to CASSGTVGAQHF.

This rearrangement joins TRBV9 to TRBJ2-6; D unresolved. The CDR3 runs 16 residues. Between the trimmed V and J ends, which lost 2 bases and 0 bases, there was a span of 9 bases. Germline V gives CDR1 SGDLS, CDR2 YYNGEE. The DNA of the CDR3 is TGTGCCAGCAGCGTGGGCCGGAGCTCTGGGGCCAACGTCCTGACTTTC. The encoded protein is CASSVGRSSGANVLTF. The variable domain in full, completed from reference TRBV9 and TRBJ2-6, reads DSGVTQTPKHLITATGQRVTLRCSPRSGDLSVYWYQQSLDQGLQFLIQYYNGEERAKGNILERFSAQQFPDLHSELNLSSLELGDSALYFCASSVGRSSGANVLTFGAGSRLTVL.

V usage is TRBV6-4 and J usage is TRBJ2-3; 9 bases are a match to TRBD2. Germline V gives CDR1 MRHNA, CDR2 SNTAGT. V lost 2 bases, J lost 2 bases, and 2 bases stayed unmatched. The length of the CDR3 is 15 residues. The CDR3: CASSDGGGATDTQYF. CDR3 coding DNA: TGTGCCAGCAGTGACGGCGGGGGGGCCACAGATACGCAGTATTTT.

This clone appeared a single time. The V call is TRBV5-4, the J call TRBJ2-6; D is uncertain. V gave up 2 bases and J gave up 0 bases, with 15 bases separating them. The CDR3 has 18 amino acids. Germline assignment: CDR1 SGHNT and CDR2 YYREEE (reference sequence). CDR3 in DNA: TGTGCCAGCAGCTTCCTCCTCGCCCCAAGCTCTGGGGCCAACGTCCTGACTTTC. Encoded protein: CASSFLLAPSSGANVLTF. Filled out from reference TRBV5-4 and TRBJ2-6, the complete variable domain reads ETGVTQSPTHLIKTRGQQVTLRCSSQSGHNTVSWYQQALGQGPQFIFQYYREEENGRGNFPPRFSGLQFPNYSSELNVNALELDDSALYLCASSFLLAPSSGANVLTFGAGSRLTVL.

This clone was found a few times. The chain is built from TRBV19 and TRBJ1-1; D possibly corresponds to TRBD1 (5 bases). The V gene lost 1 base and the J gene lost 4 bases, with 13 bases spanning the gap. The germline gives CDR1 LNHDA, CDR2 SQIVND (reference sequence). The CDR3 has 15 residues. CDR3 bases: TGTGCCAGTAGTATAGCCACAGCGGGGGGCACTGAAGCTTTCTTT. It is translated as CASSIATAGGTEAFF.

The chain has TRBV5-4 and TRBJ2-7; 8 positions agree with TRBD1. Germline CDR1 reads SGHNT; CDR2 reads YYREEE (reference sequence). Trimming at V came to 3 bases and at J to 2 bases, leaving 10 bases not matched to a gene. The CDR3 sequence is 16 residues long. CDR3 in DNA: TGTGCCAGCAGCTATCTTAGGGGGACAGGCGCCTACGAGCAGTACTTC. Its protein product is CASSYLRGTGAYEQYF.

To note about this clone: Given a much more abundant clone one base away, this may be a read error. This sample also contains other DNA sequences that code for the same CDR3. The rearrangement joins TRBV4-1 to TRBJ2-2; TRBD2 matches 15 bases. The CDR3 sequence is 18 residues long. The V gene end was trimmed by 4 bases and the J gene end by 5 bases; junction bases not matched to a gene: 8. Germline V gene sequence: CDR1 MGHRA, CDR2 YSYEKL. The CDR3 DNA is TGCGCCAGCAGCCCCGGACTAGCGGGGGGGCCATGGACCGGGGAGCTGTTTTTT. The encoded protein is CASSPGLAGGPWTGELFF.

This sequence joins TRBV4-1 and TRBJ2-5, with a weak D call TRBD1 (5 bases). V was cut by 1 base and J by 5 bases, with 11 bases left in between. The germline V gene has CDR1 MGHRA and CDR2 YSYEKL. CDR3 size: 14 residues. The CDR3, as DNA: TGCGCCAGCAGCCAAGGCAGGGCAGCGGAGACCCAGTACTTC. It codes for CASSQGRAAETQYF.

This sequence joins TRBV10-2 and TRBJ2-2; TRBD1 matches 7 bases. The CDR3 runs 14 residues. CDR1 and CDR2 (germline): WSHSY, SAAADI. J was trimmed by 3 bases and V by 6 bases; bases with no gene match: 4. The CDR3 nucleotides read TGCGCCAGCAGCCTTACAGGGGACACCGGGGAGCTGTTTTTT. Its protein product is CASSLTGDTGELFF.